Presented here are 8 T cell receptor beta chains from one specimen sequenced in a study of blood T cell repertoires in COVID-19 (dated by TCRdb to 2018 to 2020). The library was made by the immunoSEQ multiplex PCR assay. Here the immuneACCESS table is served through TCRdb, limited to in-frame sequences with V and J called. Missing clones are a known gap in these copies; in checked studies unresolved V genes cover under half, and the rest lacks a known reason. In this sample the table shows around 370,000 clones, 88% of which occur a single time. About 1.2% of the sample is held by the ten biggest clonotypes. The sample taken for sequencing was PBMCs or T cells enriched from blood (not recorded which). Receptors were obtained from a woman aged 18-29 years who had recovered from COVID-19.

This clone was seen just once. The chain has TRBV2 and TRBJ2-5; the D is unclear. Germline CDR1 SNHLY, CDR2 FYNNEI. The CDR3 runs 14 residues. V gave up 1 base and J gave up 0 bases, with 6 bases separating them. CDR3 sequence reads: CASSEDGYQETQYF. As DNA, the CDR3 is TGTGCCAGCAGTGAAGACGGGTACCAAGAGACCCAGTACTTC.

V usage is TRBV7-2 and J usage is TRBJ2-3; TRBD2 matches at 11 bases. The CDR3 sequence is 14 residues long. CDR1 and CDR2 (germline): SGHTA, FQGNSA. Unmatched junction bases numbered 6, after V lost 6 bases and J lost 7 bases. CDR3 in amino acids: CASSHGTSGNTQYF. Here the CDR3 DNA reads TGTGCCAGCAGTCACGGGACTAGCGGTAATACGCAGTATTTT. Using reference TRBV7-2 and TRBJ2-3 for the parts outside the CDR3, the full variable domain is GAGVSQSPSNKVTEKGKDVELRCDPISGHTALYWYRQSLGQGLEFLIYFQGNSAPDKSGLPSDRFSAERTGGSVSTLTIQRTQQEDSAVYLCASSHGTSGNTQYFGPGTRLTVL.

The gene calls are TRBV12-5 and TRBJ1-4; weak D call: TRBD1 (6 bases). Germline V gives CDR1 LGHNT, CDR2 FRNRAP. This CDR3 spans 12 amino acids. Trimming removed 6 bases from V and 6 bases from J, with 8 bases in between. The CDR3 DNA is TGTGCTAGTGGGGGGGCAGATGAAAAACTGTTTTTT. It is translated as CASGGADEKLFF.

The rearrangement links TRBV6-6 to TRBJ1-1; D may be TRBD1 (5 bases). Trimming shortened V by 3 bases and J by 3 bases, and 11 bases separated the two germline ends. Germline lookup yields CDR1 MNHNY and CDR2 SVGAGI (reference sequence). There are 14 residues in the CDR3. CDR3 coding DNA: TGTGCCAGCAGTTATCTCCCCAGGGACACTGAAGCTTTCTTT. As protein: CASSYLPRDTEAFF.

The rearrangement uses TRBV5-1 and TRBJ1-1; tentatively, D is TRBD1 (5 bases). CDR1 is SGHRS and CDR2 is YFSETQ in the germline V gene. V gave up 4 bases and J gave up 1 base, with 11 bases separating them. The CDR3 is made up of 14 amino acids. The CDR3 protein is CASSQRTQNTEAFF. CDR3 DNA: TGCGCCAGCAGCCAACGGACACAGAACACTGAAGCTTTCTTT.

The chain joins TRBV4-1 to TRBJ1-5; 9 positions agree with TRBD1. The CDR3 is 14 residues long. Germline CDR1 MGHRA, CDR2 YSYEKL. V dropped 4 bases and J dropped 7; count of bases not matched to a gene: 5. The CDR3 region has the DNA TGCGCCAGCAGCCTCGGGACAGGGTACCAGCCCCAGCATTTT. This codes for CASSLGTGYQPQHF.

The chain couples TRBV6-2 or TRBV6-3 to TRBJ1-2; maybe TRBD1 (6 bases). Germline V gene data show CDR1 as MNHEY and CDR2 as SVGEGT. There are 14 residues in the CDR3. Trimming removed 6 bases at V and 5 bases at J, with 16 bases between. The chain's CDR3 is CASSPARGLYGYTF. CDR3 in DNA: TGTGCCAGCAGCCCGGCCAGGGGCTTATATGGCTACACCTTC.

In its sample, this clone was seen once. V is TRBV18 and J is TRBJ1-1, with a tentative D call TRBD1 (6 bases). CDR1 and CDR2 from the germline V gene are KGHSH and LQKENI. The CDR3 contains 14 residues. V was cut by 6 bases and J by 4 bases, with 15 bases left in between. The CDR3, as DNA: TGTGCCAGCTCCCAGGGGAAGGGCATCACTGAAGCTTTCTTT. Translating it yields CASSQGKGITEAFF. Based on the CDR3 plus reference TRBV18 and TRBJ1-1, the full variable domain is NAGVMQNPRHLVRRRGQEARLRCSPMKGHSHVYWYRQLPEEGLKFMVYLQKENIIDESGMPKERFSAEFPKEGPSILRIQQVVRGDSAAYFCASSQGKGITEAFFGQGTRLTVV.